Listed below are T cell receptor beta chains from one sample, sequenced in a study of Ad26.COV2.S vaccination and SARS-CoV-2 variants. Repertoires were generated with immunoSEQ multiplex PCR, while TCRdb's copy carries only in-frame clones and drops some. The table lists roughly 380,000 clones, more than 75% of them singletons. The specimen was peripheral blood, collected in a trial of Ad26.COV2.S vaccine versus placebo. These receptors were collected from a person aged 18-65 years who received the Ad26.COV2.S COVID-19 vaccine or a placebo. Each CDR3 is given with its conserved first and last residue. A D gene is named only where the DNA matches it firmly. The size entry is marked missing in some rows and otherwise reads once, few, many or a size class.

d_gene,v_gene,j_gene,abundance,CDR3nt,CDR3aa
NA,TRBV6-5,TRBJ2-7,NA,TGTGCCAGCAGTTACTCGCAAGGTTCGGACGAGCAGTACTTC,CASSYSQGSDEQYF
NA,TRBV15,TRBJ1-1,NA,TGTGCCACCAGCATACTGGGTTTAGCAGACACTGAAGCTTTCTTT,CATSILGLADTEAFF
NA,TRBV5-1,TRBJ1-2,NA,TGCGCCAGCAGCTTGTTTACAGACAACTATGGCTACACCTTC,CASSLFTDNYGYTF
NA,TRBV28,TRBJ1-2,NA,TGTGCCAGCAGTGCCGAAATCGGCGGCTATGGCTACACCTTC,CASSAEIGGYGYTF
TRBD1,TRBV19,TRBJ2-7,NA,TGTGCCAGTAGTCCTCGGACAGGGAGTAAGTACGAGCAGTACTTC,CASSPRTGSKYEQYF
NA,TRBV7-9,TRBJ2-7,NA,TGTGCCAGCAGCCCGGGACCCTACGAGCAGTACTTC,CASSPGPYEQYF
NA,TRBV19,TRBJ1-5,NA,TGTGCCAGTAGTACAAGTTTTGGTCAGCCCCAGCATTTT,CASSTSFGQPQHF
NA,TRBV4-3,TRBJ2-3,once,TGCGCCAGCAGCCAAGAAGGACAGCCGGGGGATACGCAGTATTTT,CASSQEGQPGDTQYF
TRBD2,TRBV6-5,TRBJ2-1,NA,TGTGCCAGCAGTCCGGGACTAGCGGACTACAATGAGCAGTTCTTC,CASSPGLADYNEQFF
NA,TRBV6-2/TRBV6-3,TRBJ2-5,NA,TGTGCCAGCAGTGCCCAAGCGGTTGAAGAGACCCAGTACTTC,CASSAQAVEETQYF
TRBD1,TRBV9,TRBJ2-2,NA,TGTGCCAGCAGCCCTCGGGTGACAGGGCAGAACACCGGGGAGCTGTTTTTT,CASSPRVTGQNTGELFF
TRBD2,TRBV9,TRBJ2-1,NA,TGTGCCAGCAGCCCAACTAGCGGGAGATCGAATGAGCAGTTCTTC,CASSPTSGRSNEQFF
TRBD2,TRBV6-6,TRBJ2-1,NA,TGTGCCAGCAGGCGTGTTGGGGGGGTCGGGAATGAGCAGTTCTTC,CASRRVGGVGNEQFF
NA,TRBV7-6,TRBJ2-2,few,TGTGCCAGCAGCCACCAGCCCGGGGAGCTGTTTTTT,CASSHQPGELFF
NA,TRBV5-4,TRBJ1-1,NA,TGTGCCAGCAGCACGCAGGGTTCTAGTGAAGCTTTCTTT,CASSTQGSSEAFF
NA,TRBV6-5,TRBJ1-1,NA,TGTGCCAGCAGTTTAGGTCTGAACACTGAAGCTTTCTTT,CASSLGLNTEAFF
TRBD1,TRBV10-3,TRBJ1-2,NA,TGTGCCATCAGTGAAGTACAGGGGATGGACTATGGCTACACCTTC,CAISEVQGMDYGYTF
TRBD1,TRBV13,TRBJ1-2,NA,TGTGCCAGCAGCATCTTCCGGGACAGGGGGCGGGATGGCTACACCTTC,CASSIFRDRGRDGYTF
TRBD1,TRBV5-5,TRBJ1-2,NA,TGTGCCAGCAGCTTAAAGGGGACAGGGGGCGCAAACTATGGCTACACCTTC,CASSLKGTGGANYGYTF
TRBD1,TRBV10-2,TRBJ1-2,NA,TGCGCCAGCAGTGAGTCGGCCCCGGGACAGGGGAACTATGGCTACACCTTC,CASSESAPGQGNYGYTF
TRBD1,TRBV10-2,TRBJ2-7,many,TGCGCCAGCTACACTACAGGGGGCTCCTACGAGCAGTACTTC,CASYTTGGSYEQYF
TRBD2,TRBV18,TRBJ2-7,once,TGTGCCAGCTCACTTCCGACTAGCGGGACCTACGAGCAGTACTTC,CASSLPTSGTYEQYF
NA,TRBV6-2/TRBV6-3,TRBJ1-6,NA,TGTGCCAGCAGTTTAGGCTTGTGGGGCTTTTCACCCCTCCACTTT,CASSLGLWGFSPLHF
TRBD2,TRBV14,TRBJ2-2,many,TGTGCCAGCAGCCAGTTACCAGGAACCCTACGGGGGGCCGGGGAGCTGTTTTTT,CASSQLPGTLRGAGELFF
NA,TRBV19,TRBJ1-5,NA,TGTGCCAGTAGTATGAGAGGGTCTCAGCCCCAGCATTTT,CASSMRGSQPQHF
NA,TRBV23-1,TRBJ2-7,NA,TGCGCCAGCAGTCAATCAGGCCAGGGGTCACTCTACGAGCAGTACTTC,CASSQSGQGSLYEQYF
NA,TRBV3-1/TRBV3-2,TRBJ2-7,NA,TGTGCCAGCAGCCAAAACTACGAGCAGTACTTC,CASSQNYEQYF
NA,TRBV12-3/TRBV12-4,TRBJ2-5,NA,TGTGCCAGCAGTGGGGAGACCCAGTACTTC,CASSGETQYF
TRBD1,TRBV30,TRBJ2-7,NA,TGTGCCTGGAGTGTACAGGGGGCGCACTACGAGCAGTACTTC,CAWSVQGAHYEQYF
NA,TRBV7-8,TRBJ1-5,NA,TGTGCCAGCAGCCCTGTCGAGGTTGAATATCAGCCCCAGCATTTT,CASSPVEVEYQPQHF
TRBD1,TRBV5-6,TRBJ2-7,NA,TGTGCCAGCAGCCTGGGGACAGGGGGCGCCCCCTACGAGCAGTACTTC,CASSLGTGGAPYEQYF
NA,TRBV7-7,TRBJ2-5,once,TGTGCCAGCAGTCCCGCCGGGACCCCAGGGGAGACCCAGTACTTC,CASSPAGTPGETQYF
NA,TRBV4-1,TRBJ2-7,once,TGCGCCAGCAGCCCTCGGGGGGTGACAGGGTCCTACGAGCAGTACTTC,CASSPRGVTGSYEQYF
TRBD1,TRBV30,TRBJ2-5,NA,TGTGCCTGGAGCCGGGACAGCCAAGAGACCCAGTACTTC,CAWSRDSQETQYF
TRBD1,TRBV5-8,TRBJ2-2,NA,TGTGCCAGCAGCTCGGACAGGGGTATTACAGAGGAGCTGTTTTTT,CASSSDRGITEELFF
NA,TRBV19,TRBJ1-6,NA,TGTGCCAGTAGACCCCCCCGGCGGGGGGAAAATTCACCCCTCCACTTT,CASRPPRRGENSPLHF
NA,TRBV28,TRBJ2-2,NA,TGTGCCAGCACCCCCCCTTCGGCGGGCACCGGGGAGCTGTTTTTT,CASTPPSAGTGELFF
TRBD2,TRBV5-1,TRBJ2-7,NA,TGCGCCAGCAGCATAGATCCTAGCGGGAGCTCCTACGAGCAGTACTTC,CASSIDPSGSSYEQYF
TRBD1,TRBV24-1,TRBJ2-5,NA,TGTGCCACCAGTGATCTTACAGGGGGTACGGAGACCCAGTACTTC,CATSDLTGGTETQYF
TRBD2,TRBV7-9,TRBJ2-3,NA,TGTGCCAGCAGCTTGCAGCGGGAGAAAGATACGCAGTATTTT,CASSLQREKDTQYF
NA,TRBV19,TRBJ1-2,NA,TGTGCCAGTACCACTCCGGGACATAGTAACTATGGCTACACCTTC,CASTTPGHSNYGYTF
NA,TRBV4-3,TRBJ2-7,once,TGCGCCAGCAGCCAAGGGACAGACCCGAGGGGACACTACGAGCAGTACTTC,CASSQGTDPRGHYEQYF
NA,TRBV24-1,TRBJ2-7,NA,TGTGCCACCAGCGAGGGACCGCTGAGCTCCTACGAGCAGTACTTC,CATSEGPLSSYEQYF
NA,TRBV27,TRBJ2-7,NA,TGTGCCAGCAGTTTATCCCCGAGGCAGGATTTCTACGAGCAGTACTTC,CASSLSPRQDFYEQYF
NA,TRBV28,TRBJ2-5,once,TGTGCCAGCAGTCCCACCCAGTACTTC,CASSPTQYF